The 26 T cell receptor beta chains below were found in one sample sequenced in a study of CD8+ T cells in alopecia areata. After isolation, RNA underwent reverse transcription to generate cDNA as the sequencing template. Using immunoSEQ multiplex PCR, the repertoire was profiled, and TCRdb retains in-frame clones only, with some absent. The sample contains about 210,000 clones, around 65% of which appear only once. As to treatment: oral pan-JAK inhibitor, 5-10 mg twice daily. Sequencing used CD4+ T cells sorted from blood, obtained at week 44, from a patient treated with tofacitinib. These TCRs come from a human donor with alopecia areata.

This clone was counted a few times. The rearrangement links TRBV4-3 to TRBJ2-4; D is undetermined. CDR1 and CDR2 from the germline V gene are LGHNA and YSLEER. Trimming removed 0 bases at V and 0 bases at J, with 9 bases between. The CDR3 contains 16 residues. The CDR3 spells CASSQDLGLAKNIQYF. CDR3 in DNA: TGCGCCAGCAGCCAAGATTTAGGGTTAGCCAAAAACATTCAGTACTTC.

The J gene is TRBJ2-7, the V gene TRBV7-8; possibly TRBD1 for D (6 bases). The V gene's germline CDR1 is SGHVS and CDR2 FQNEAQ. Trimming pared 4 bases from V and 4 bases from J, leaving 20 bases between. This CDR3 comprises 16 residues. The CDR3 DNA reads TGTGCCAGCAGCTCCAACAGGGTGCAGCCCAATTACGAGCAGTACTTC. Its translation is CASSSNRVQPNYEQYF.

This chain joins TRBV27 and TRBJ1-4; 8 bases match TRBD1. Losses at the gene ends were 6 bases for V and 5 bases for J; bases not matched to a gene: 5. The CDR3 is made up of 14 amino acids. The germline gives CDR1 MNHEY, CDR2 SMNVEV (reference sequence). The CDR3: CASSTGGHNEKLFF. Here the CDR3 DNA reads TGTGCCAGCAGCACAGGGGGTCACAATGAAAAACTGTTTTTT.

This clone has only a few counts. The chain carries TRBV5-6 and TRBJ1-2, with 9 bases identical to TRBD1. CDR3 length equals 15 residues. With 1 base clipped from V and 8 bases from J, the junction kept 9 bases outside the gene matches. The V gene's germline CDR1 is SGHDT and CDR2 YYEEEE. The CDR3 reads CASSLTGGEVGGYTF. The CDR3 DNA reads as TGTGCCAGCAGCTTGACAGGGGGCGAAGTAGGAGGCTACACCTTC. The complete variable domain, with remaining parts taken from reference TRBV5-6 and TRBJ1-2, reads DAGVTQSPTHLIKTRGQQVTLRCSPKSGHDTVSWYQQALGQGPQFIFQYYEEEERQRGNFPDRFSGHQFPNYSSELNVNALLLGDSALYLCASSLTGGEVGGYTFGSGTRLTVV.

This clone has more than one count but fewer than ten. The genes are TRBV6-5 and TRBJ2-7; 9 positions match TRBD1. CDR1 and CDR2 from the germline V gene are MNHEY and SVGAGI. The CDR3 spans 14 residues. The V segment lost 5 bases and the J segment 6 bases; nucleotides outside the gene matches: 8. The CDR3 region is CASSGPGQGPEQYF. Here the CDR3 DNA reads TGTGCCAGCAGTGGACCGGGACAGGGTCCCGAGCAGTACTTC.

V usage is TRBV5-1 and J usage is TRBJ1-1; D remains ambiguous. The CDR3 has 15 amino acids. The V gene's germline CDR1 is SGHRS and CDR2 YFSETQ. V was clipped by 5 bases and J by 1 base, with 15 bases between them. CDR3 sequence reads: CASRGGSDGNTEAFF. CDR3 in DNA: TGCGCCAGCAGAGGAGGGTCGGATGGGAACACTGAAGCTTTCTTT. Full variable domain (rest looked up from reference TRBV5-1 and TRBJ1-1): KAGVTQTPRYLIKTRGQQVTLSCSPISGHRSVSWYQQTPGQGLQFLFEYFSETQRNKGNFPGRFSGRQFSNSRSEMNVSTLELGDSALYLCASRGGSDGNTEAFFGQGTRLTVV.

V is TRBV14 and J is TRBJ2-7; D is unresolved. Germline CDR1 and CDR2: SGHDN and FVKESK. The CDR3 runs to 15 residues. Between the trimmed V and J ends, which lost 4 bases and 0 bases, there was a span of 13 bases. CDR3 nucleotide sequence: TGTGCCAGCAGCCCAACCGGCAGGAGCTCCTACGAGCAGTACTTC. It encodes CASSPTGRSSYEQYF.

The chain has TRBV5-1 and TRBJ2-5; 10 bases are a match to TRBD2. The CDR3 runs 14 residues. V lost 3 bases and J lost 4; bases outside the gene matches: 3. CDR1 and CDR2 (germline): SGHRS, YFSETQ. The CDR3 spells CASSSSGGVETQYF. The CDR3 nucleotides are TGCGCCAGCAGCTCTAGCGGGGGCGTAGAGACCCAGTACTTC.

This chain links TRBV7-2 with TRBJ1-6; D gene ambiguous. Germline V lookup: CDR1 SGHTA, CDR2 FQGNSA. The CDR3 length is 16 residues. Trimming stripped 1 base from V and 7 bases from J, with 14 bases between. The CDR3 protein is CASSLGGRTSNSPLHF. The CDR3 nucleotides read TGTGCCAGCAGCTTAGGCGGCAGAACCAGCAATTCACCCCTCCACTTT.

As concerns this clone: Germline is not matched at one junction end, which may reflect a read error. The rearrangement uses TRBV10-2 and TRBJ2-4; 13 nucleotides match TRBD2. This CDR3 spans 13 amino acids. CDR1 WSHSY and CDR2 SAAADI come from the germline V gene. The CDR3 DNA reads TGCGCCAGCAGTACGACGGGACTAGCGGGGAGGGACTTC. Its protein is CASSTTGLAGRDF.

The V and J genes are TRBV11-3 and TRBJ2-7; 9 positions match TRBD1. The CDR3 is 15 amino acids. Germline values: CDR1 SGHNT, CDR2 YENEEA. Losses at the gene ends were 5 bases for V and 5 bases for J; bases not matched to a gene: 10. CDR3 protein: CASSRGGQGIHEQYF. CDR3 nucleotides: TGTGCCAGCAGCCGAGGCGGACAGGGGATCCACGAGCAGTACTTC.

The gene calls are TRBV6-6 and TRBJ2-5; D may match TRBD1 or TRBD2 (5 bases each). The V and J ends lost 6 bases and 3 bases respectively, with 14 bases between them. This CDR3 has 14 amino acids. The germline V gene has CDR1 MNHNY and CDR2 SVGAGI (reference sequence). CDR3 in amino acids: CASSGWGSKETQYF. The CDR3 bases are TGTGCCAGCAGCGGTTGGGGGAGTAAAGAGACCCAGTACTTC.

The V call is TRBV2, the J call TRBJ2-3; D is unresolved. The CDR3 runs 14 residues. The germline gives CDR1 SNHLY, CDR2 FYNNEI. V lost 10 bases and J lost 0, with 14 bases in between. The CDR3 reads CATQRVSSTDTQYF. Written as DNA, the CDR3 is TGTGCCACCCAAAGGGTGTCGAGCACAGATACGCAGTATTTT.

This clone came up a few times. The chain recombines TRBV11-3 with TRBJ2-2; D not resolved. Per germline, CDR1 SGHNT and CDR2 YENEEA. This CDR3 spans 12 amino acids. V shed 4 bases and J shed 6 bases, with 6 bases lying between them. CDR3 nucleotide sequence: TGTGCCAGCAGCTACAACCCCGGGGAGCTGTTTTTT. Its protein product is CASSYNPGELFF.

This chain uses TRBV4-3 with TRBJ1-2; D gene unclear. V was clipped by 0 bases and J by 7 bases, with 9 bases between them. CDR1 and CDR2 (germline): LGHNA, YSLEER. This CDR3 has 13 residues. Written as DNA, the CDR3 is TGCGCCAGCAGCCAAGATCAAATGGGTGGCTACACCTTC. As protein: CASSQDQMGGYTF.

The chain recombines TRBV5-1 with TRBJ2-3; no firm D call. V was pared by 4 bases and J by 0 bases, with 21 bases between. Germline lookup yields CDR1 SGHRS and CDR2 YFSETQ. The length of the CDR3 is 18 residues. The CDR3 DNA follows: TGCGCCAGCAGCCTTGTTTTTACAGAACTCACTAGCACAGATACGCAGTATTTT. Amino acids: CASSLVFTELTSTDTQYF.

This clone occurred a few times. This chain uses TRBV19 with TRBJ2-7; D not certain. The CDR3 spans 14 residues. The germline V and J ends were trimmed by 0 bases and 4 bases, with 10 bases remaining between them. Per the germline V gene, CDR1 is LNHDA and CDR2 is SQIVND (reference sequence). For the CDR3, the DNA is TGTGCCAGTAGTATAGATCCCACATCGTACGAGCAGTACTTC. Its protein is CASSIDPTSYEQYF.

The rearrangement uses TRBV30 and TRBJ2-4; D is possibly TRBD2 (5 bases). The CDR3 extends over 14 amino acids. Germline assignment: CDR1 GTSNPN and CDR2 SVGIG (reference sequence). The germline V and J ends were trimmed by 3 bases and 6 bases, with 15 bases remaining between them. CDR3 sequence reads: CAWSPRQAGNIQYF. CDR3 DNA: TGTGCCTGGAGCCCGAGGCAGGCGGGAAACATTCAGTACTTC.

This chain joins TRBV15 and TRBJ2-5, with D perhaps TRBD2 (6 bases). V was pared by 4 bases and J by 3 bases, with 9 bases between. Germline V lookup: CDR1 LNHNV, CDR2 YYDKDF (reference sequence). The CDR3 sequence is 13 residues long. The CDR3 region has the DNA TGTGCCACCAGCACCCGGGGGAAAGAGACCCAGTACTTC. It codes for CATSTRGKETQYF.

The chain joins TRBV7-9 to TRBJ2-7; D is unresolved. This CDR3 has 13 residues. V lost 3 bases and J lost 5, with 11 bases in between. Germline CDR1 is SEHNR and CDR2 is FQNEAQ (reference sequence). The CDR3 loop reads CASSFGSLDEQYF. The CDR3 nucleotides are TGTGCCAGCAGCTTCGGGTCTTTGGACGAGCAGTACTTC.

This rearrangement joins TRBV4-3 to TRBJ2-3, with 7 nucleotides matching TRBD2. The length of the CDR3 is 15 residues. The germline V gene encodes CDR1 LGHNA and CDR2 YSLEER. With 4 bases clipped from V and 6 bases from J, the junction kept 10 bases outside the gene matches. The CDR3 DNA reads as TGCGCCAGCAGCCCAGCGGGGACGTTTTCGGATACGCAGTATTTT. Its protein is CASSPAGTFSDTQYF.

The V call is TRBV2, the J call TRBJ2-5; D tentatively reads TRBD1 or TRBD2 (5 bases each). Trimming stripped 3 bases from V and 1 base from J, with 18 bases between. Germline CDR1 reads SNHLY; CDR2 reads FYNNEI. This CDR3 is 17 amino acids long. CDR3 sequence reads: CASSDRLGVGSQETQYF. The DNA for the CDR3 is TGTGCCAGCAGTGACAGGTTGGGGGTGGGATCCCAAGAGACCCAGTACTTC.

The chain employs TRBV7-6 and TRBJ1-3, with a tentative D call TRBD1 (5 bases). The germline CDR1 and CDR2 sequences are SGHVS and FNYEAQ. The CDR3 spans 17 residues. V shed 5 bases and J shed 1 base, with 18 bases lying between them. CDR3 protein: CASSLGQNIISGNTIYF. In nucleotides, the CDR3 is TGTGCCAGCAGCCTGGGGCAGAACATAATATCTGGAAACACCATATATTTT.

This clone has a handful of counts. The V and J genes are TRBV2 and TRBJ1-1; possibly TRBD1 for D (5 bases). This CDR3 is built from 14 residues. Germline CDR1 SNHLY, CDR2 FYNNEI. The V end lost 7 bases, the J end lost 0 bases, and 12 bases lay between the germline ends. The CDR3 here is CASKFRQLNTEAFF. The CDR3 coding sequence is TGTGCCAGCAAATTCCGACAGCTGAACACTGAAGCTTTCTTT. Together with reference TRBV2 and TRBJ1-1, the CDR3 gives the full variable domain: EPEVTQTPSHQVTQMGQEVILRCVPISNHLYFYWYRQILGQKVEFLVSFYNNEISEKSEIFDDQFSVERPDGSNFTLKIRSTKLEDSAMYFCASKFRQLNTEAFFGQGTRLTVV.

The CDR3 DNA reads as TGCGCCAGCAGCCGCGGACAGGGGGCCACCGGGGAGCTGTTTTTT. This translates into CASSRGQGATGELFF. The chain is built from TRBV4-3 and TRBJ2-2; 11 positions match TRBD1. The germline gives CDR1 LGHNA, CDR2 YSLEER. The CDR3 runs to 15 residues. Trimming cost V 4 bases and J 4 bases; bases outside gene matches: 2.

CDR3 sequence (DNA): TGCAGCGTTGCTAGGACAGGAGTGTCTGAAGCTTTCTTT. This codes for CSVARTGVSEAFF. V usage is TRBV29-1 and J usage is TRBJ1-1; 7 bases line up with TRBD1. Germline V gene sequence: CDR1 SQVTM, CDR2 ANQGSEA. The CDR3 sequence is 13 residues long. The J segment lost 6 bases and the V segment lost 4 bases, leaving 8 bases of the junction unmatched.